Presented here are 32 T cell receptor beta chains from one specimen sequenced in a study of blood T cell repertoires in COVID-19. Sequencing used immunoSEQ multiplex PCR; TCRdb keeps in-frame clones, though not all of them. Of 8,500 to 10,000 clones detected, approximately 78% appear once; the ten largest clones hold roughly 24%. Sequenced: peripheral blood. The source of these receptors is a man between 60 and 75 years old with active COVID-19.

This clone was counted a few times. The chain couples TRBV19 to TRBJ1-5, with 7 nucleotides matching TRBD1. The V segment lost 2 bases and the J segment 5 bases; nucleotides outside the gene matches: 12. CDR3 length equals 17 residues. Germline-derived CDR1 and CDR2 are LNHDA and SQIVND (reference sequence). CDR3 sequence: CASSITGLGQGDQPQHF. For the CDR3, the DNA is TGTGCCAGTAGTATAACCGGTCTGGGGCAGGGGGATCAGCCCCAGCATTTT.

V usage is TRBV7-2 and J usage is TRBJ2-3; 8 bases map to TRBD2. The CDR3 spans 16 residues. Germline V gives CDR1 SGHTA, CDR2 FQGNSA. V was pared by 5 bases and J by 2 bases, with 9 bases of the junction left unmatched. The CDR3 coding sequence is TGTGCCAGCAGCGCAAGCGGGACTAGGTCCACAGATACGCAGTATTTT. Translating it yields CASSASGTRSTDTQYF. The entire variable domain, with the rest obtained from reference TRBV7-2 and TRBJ2-3, is as follows: GAGVSQSPSNKVTEKGKDVELRCDPISGHTALYWYRQSLGQGLEFLIYFQGNSAPDKSGLPSDRFSAERTGGSVSTLTIQRTQQEDSAVYLCASSASGTRSTDTQYFGPGTRLTVL.

The chain has TRBV21-1 and TRBJ2-1; TRBD2 reflects the table's D call only, with no check against the DNA. TRBV21-1 is a documented pseudogene. The CDR3 has 19 amino acids. The CDR3 bases are TGTGCCAGCAGATGCGCCGGGACAAGGGGGGGTTGCGCCTACAATGAGCAGTTCTTC. It is translated as CASRCAGTRGGCAYNEQFF.

The chain links TRBV27 to TRBJ2-1; 7 bases are shared with TRBD2. V lost 5 bases to trimming and J lost 10 bases; unmatched junction nucleotides: 8. CDR1 is MNHEY, CDR2 SMNVEV, per germline (reference sequence). The CDR3 spans 13 residues. In nucleotides, the CDR3 is TGTGCCAGCAGTCCAACTAGCGCAGGCGAGCAGTTCTTC. Translation: CASSPTSAGEQFF.

This clone came up a few times. The rearrangement uses TRBV19 and TRBJ2-3; a weak D match, TRBD2 (5 bases). CDR1 and CDR2 (germline): LNHDA, SQIVND (reference sequence). Trimming left V 6 bases short and J 5 bases short, with 9 bases between. The CDR3 totals 12 residues. In nucleotides, the CDR3 is TGTGCCAGTAGACGGGAAGGAGATACGCAGTATTTT. Its translation is CASRREGDTQYF.

The rearrangement uses TRBV5-1 and TRBJ2-7; TRBD2 matches at 14 bases. This CDR3 is built from 15 residues. V lost 4 bases to trimming and J lost 5 bases; unmatched junction nucleotides: 5. Germline CDR1 is SGHRS and CDR2 is YFSETQ. The CDR3 coding sequence is TGCGCCAGCAGCGGCGGGACTAGCGGGAGCCACGAGCAGTACTTC. This encodes CASSGGTSGSHEQYF. Full variable domain (outside the CDR3, taken from reference TRBV5-1 and TRBJ2-7): KAGVTQTPRYLIKTRGQQVTLSCSPISGHRSVSWYQQTPGQGLQFLFEYFSETQRNKGNFPGRFSGRQFSNSRSEMNVSTLELGDSALYLCASSGGTSGSHEQYFGPGTRLTVT.

Worth noting for this clone: The junction differs from germline at one of its ends, possibly a read error. V and J are TRBV7-7 and TRBJ2-5, with a possible D match to TRBD1 (6 bases). Germline V gene data show CDR1 as SSHAT and CDR2 as FNYEAQ (reference sequence). This CDR3 region has 13 residues. Here the CDR3 DNA reads TGTGCTAGCAGCCGGACAGCCCAAGAGACCCAGTACTTC. Its protein product is CASSRTAQETQYF.

The sample holds a few counts of this clone. The CDR3 sequence: CASSKTGSETQYF. The CDR3, as DNA: TGTGCCAGTAGTAAGACAGGGTCAGAGACCCAGTACTTC. The gene calls are TRBV19 and TRBJ2-5; 7 bases align to TRBD1. V shed 4 bases and J 4 bases; nucleotides not matched to a gene: 3. Looked up from germline, CDR1 is LNHDA and CDR2 is SQIVND (reference sequence). The CDR3 spans 13 residues.

The chain carries TRBV5-1 and TRBJ2-7; TRBD2 agrees at 9 bases. This CDR3 contains 15 residues. The V segment lost 3 bases and the J segment 0 bases; nucleotides outside the gene matches: 4. The germline V gene encodes CDR1 SGHRS and CDR2 YFSETQ. DNA for the CDR3: TGCGCCAGCAGCTCGGGACTAGCCGTCTCCTACGAGCAGTACTTC. Translation: CASSSGLAVSYEQYF. Full variable domain (outside the CDR3, taken from reference TRBV5-1 and TRBJ2-7): KAGVTQTPRYLIKTRGQQVTLSCSPISGHRSVSWYQQTPGQGLQFLFEYFSETQRNKGNFPGRFSGRQFSNSRSEMNVSTLELGDSALYLCASSSGLAVSYEQYFGPGTRLTVT.

The rearrangement joins TRBV6-2 or TRBV6-3 to TRBJ2-7, with TRBD1 as a possible D gene (5 bases). The germline V gene has CDR1 MNHEY and CDR2 SVGEGT. V shed 2 bases and J shed 3 bases, with 8 bases lying between them. The CDR3 sequence is 13 residues long. CDR3 nucleotide sequence: TGTGCCAGCAGTTACGCGCAGGGCTACGAGCAGTACTTC. Amino acid sequence: CASSYAQGYEQYF.

The chain employs TRBV21-1 and TRBJ2-7; TRBD2 is the table's D call, not checked against the DNA. TRBV21-1 counts as a pseudogene. This CDR3 is 17 amino acids long. CDR3 amino acids: CASSKLRSGRGYYEQYF. The CDR3, as DNA: TGTGCCAGCAGCAAACTGAGAAGCGGGAGAGGCTACTACGAGCAGTACTTC.

The chain combines TRBV7-8 with TRBJ1-2, with 7 bases lining up with TRBD1. V shed 5 bases and J 5 bases; nucleotides not matched to a gene: 5. This CDR3 contains 13 residues. Germline V gene sequence: CDR1 SGHVS, CDR2 FQNEAQ. The CDR3 sequence is CASSRGQEYGYTF. The CDR3 DNA is TGTGCCAGCAGCAGAGGACAGGAGTATGGCTACACCTTC.

The rearrangement joins TRBV25-1 to TRBJ1-1, with 11 bases lining up with TRBD1. Germline CDR1 reads MGHDK; CDR2 reads SYGVNS. This CDR3 is built from 14 residues. V gave up 7 bases and J gave up 6 bases; unmatched junction bases: 7. CDR3 sequence reads: CASTHRDRGSEAFF. In DNA, the CDR3 is TGTGCCAGCACCCACCGGGACAGGGGGTCTGAAGCTTTCTTT.

This chain connects TRBV2 to TRBJ2-7; D call uncertain. V shed 5 bases and J shed 5 bases, with 4 bases lying between them. This CDR3 has 10 residues. Germline CDR1 SNHLY, CDR2 FYNNEI. This CDR3 is CASSFNEQYF. The CDR3 nucleotides read TGTGCCAGCAGTTTCAACGAGCAGTACTTC.

The CDR3 DNA is TGTGCCAGCAGCTCAGGGCTCACTGAAGCTTTCTTT. This sequence encodes CASSSGLTEAFF. The chain uses TRBV28 and TRBJ1-1, with TRBD1 as a possible D gene (5 bases). The CDR3 length is 12 residues. The V end lost 6 bases, the J end lost 4 bases, and 9 bases lay between the germline ends. The germline CDR1 and CDR2 sequences are MDHEN and SYDVKM.

The V gene is TRBV6-6, the J gene TRBJ1-4; the match to TRBD1 covers 10 bases. Germline assignment: CDR1 MNHNY and CDR2 SVGAGI (reference sequence). The CDR3 sequence is 16 residues long. Unmatched junction bases numbered 3, after V lost 0 bases and J lost 5 bases. The CDR3 DNA reads as TGTGCCAGCAGTTACTCCGCGGGACAGGGGAATGAAAAACTGTTTTTT. Translation: CASSYSAGQGNEKLFF.

Only a few counts were recorded for this clone. The rearrangement joins TRBV14 to TRBJ2-2; TRBD2 matches 10 bases. The trim removed 2 bases at V and 1 base at J, leaving 1 base unmatched. Germline-derived CDR1 and CDR2 are SGHDN and FVKESK. CDR3 size: 16 residues. Here the CDR3 DNA reads TGTGCCAGCAGCCAATGGACTAGCGGGAACACCGGGGAGCTGTTTTTT. The encoded protein is CASSQWTSGNTGELFF.

The chain uses TRBV4-3 and TRBJ1-5; 7 bases line up with TRBD1. The CDR3 has 16 residues. The trim removed 2 bases at V and 4 bases at J, leaving 8 bases unmatched. The V gene's germline CDR1 is LGHNA and CDR2 YSLEER. The CDR3 sequence is CASSQYWDSGNQPQHF. In DNA form, the CDR3 reads TGCGCCAGCAGCCAATATTGGGACAGTGGTAATCAGCCCCAGCATTTT.

The chain has TRBV28 and TRBJ2-5; weak D call: TRBD2 (6 bases). This CDR3 is built from 11 residues. Germline CDR1 is MDHEN and CDR2 is SYDVKM. Deletions cut 3 bases from V and 7 bases from J, with 6 bases between. CDR3 loop: CASSLGGTQYF. In nucleotides, the CDR3 is TGTGCCAGCAGTTTGGGGGGGACCCAGTACTTC.

This clone was recorded once. This chain connects TRBV7-8 to TRBJ2-7; the D is unclear. V was pared by 1 base and J by 4 bases, with 8 bases between. The CDR3 totals 13 residues. CDR1 SGHVS and CDR2 FQNEAQ come from the germline V gene. In DNA, the CDR3 is TGTGCCAGCAGCTTAGGGGCTACGTACGAGCAGTACTTC. It is translated as CASSLGATYEQYF.

This chain links TRBV5-1 with TRBJ2-7, with D possibly TRBD1 on 6 matching bases. Germline CDR1 and CDR2: SGHRS and YFSETQ. CDR3 length equals 14 residues. Trimming left V 4 bases short and J 0 bases short, with 11 bases between. The CDR3: CASSIGQSSYEQYF. The CDR3 bases are TGCGCCAGCAGCATTGGACAGAGCTCCTACGAGCAGTACTTC.

V gene TRBV5-1 combines with J gene TRBJ2-1, with TRBD2 matching over 8 bases. The J segment lost 8 bases and the V segment lost 0 bases, leaving 7 bases of the junction unmatched. The germline V gene encodes CDR1 SGHRS and CDR2 YFSETQ. The CDR3 spans 15 residues. Written as DNA, the CDR3 is TGCGCCAGCAGCTTGGCCGCGCGGGAGGTGGATGAGCAGTTCTTC. It encodes CASSLAAREVDEQFF.

V is TRBV28 and J is TRBJ2-4; TRBD1 matches at 12 bases. After removal of 5 bases from V and 1 base from J, the junction contained 9 bases not matched to a gene. Looked up from germline, CDR1 is MDHEN and CDR2 is SYDVKM. The CDR3 runs 18 residues. CDR3 sequence (DNA): TGTGCCAGCAGTGGCGGGACAGGGGGCGGGTGGGCCAAAAACATTCAGTACTTC. As protein: CASSGGTGGGWAKNIQYF.

The rearrangement links TRBV6-2 or TRBV6-3 to TRBJ2-7, with 15 bases fitting TRBD2. CDR1 is MNHEY and CDR2 is SVGEGT in the germline V gene. V lost 2 bases and J lost 5; bases outside the gene matches: 7. The CDR3 loop spans 17 amino acids. The CDR3 protein is CASSYGEGLAGGNEQYF. The CDR3, as DNA: TGTGCCAGCAGTTACGGCGAGGGACTAGCGGGAGGAAACGAGCAGTACTTC.

The chain joins TRBV19 to TRBJ2-5, with D possibly TRBD2 on 5 matching bases. The germline V and J ends were trimmed by 5 bases and 1 base, with 8 bases remaining between them. Germline lookup yields CDR1 LNHDA and CDR2 SQIVND (reference sequence). The length of the CDR3 is 13 residues. The DNA of the CDR3 is TGTGCCAGTAGTTTCGGACTCCAAGAGACCCAGTACTTC. Translation: CASSFGLQETQYF.

The chain joins TRBV6-5 to TRBJ1-4; D not certain. The CDR3 sequence is 15 residues long. Trimming cost V 8 bases and J 2 bases, with 15 bases left between them. The germline V gene encodes CDR1 MNHEY and CDR2 SVGAGI. The chain's CDR3 is CASGPSGGTNEKLFF. CDR3 DNA: TGTGCCAGCGGCCCGTCCGGAGGTACTAATGAAAAACTGTTTTTT.

The V call is TRBV15, the J call TRBJ2-5; D perhaps matches TRBD2 (5 bases). V shed 0 bases and J shed 13 bases, with 18 bases lying between them. Germline lookup yields CDR1 LNHNV and CDR2 YYDKDF (reference sequence). The CDR3 has 14 amino acids. The DNA of the CDR3 is TGTGCCACCAGCAGAGATCTTACGGACTTACGATGGTACTTC. This codes for CATSRDLTDLRWYF.

This rearrangement joins TRBV19 to TRBJ2-7; tentatively, D is TRBD2 (5 bases). The CDR3 covers 14 residues. Per the germline V gene, CDR1 is LNHDA and CDR2 is SQIVND (reference sequence). Trimming pared 9 bases from V and 3 bases from J, leaving 18 bases between. CDR3 protein: CASSLKTGGYEQYF. The CDR3 DNA reads as TGTGCCAGCAGCCTTAAAACCGGAGGCTACGAGCAGTACTTC.

V gene TRBV6-1 combines with J gene TRBJ2-1; 11 bases are shared with TRBD2. Germline V gives CDR1 MNHNS, CDR2 SASEGT. V lost 1 base, J lost 6 bases, and 5 bases stayed unmatched. This CDR3 comprises 16 residues. CDR3 in DNA: TGTGCCAGCAGTGAAGTCGAGACTAGCGGGATCAATGAGCAGTTCTTC. Translating it yields CASSEVETSGINEQFF.

As regards this clone: Relative to the germline gene, one junction end is altered; a read error may explain this. This chain links TRBV25-1 with TRBJ1-6, with 8 bases matching TRBD1. This CDR3 has 16 residues. Germline lookup yields CDR1 MGHDK and CDR2 SYGVNS. CDR3 residues: CASIESGTGYNSPLHF. The CDR3 coding sequence is TGTGCCAGCATTGAATCCGGGACAGGCTATAATTCACCCCTCCACTTT.

CDR3 amino acids: CASGTDSGANVLTF. The CDR3, as DNA: TGCGCCAGCGGGACAGACTCTGGGGCCAACGTCCTGACTTTC. This chain connects TRBV5-1 to TRBJ2-6; 7 bases fit TRBD1. The CDR3 spans 14 residues. The germline gives CDR1 SGHRS, CDR2 YFSETQ. J was trimmed by 0 bases and V by 7 bases; bases with no gene match: 1.

As concerns this clone: A junction boundary mismatches the germline segment, possibly from a read error. CDR3 loop: CASSQRGKRDRENTGESPF. The CDR3 DNA is TGTGCCAGCAGCCAAAGGGGCAAAAGGGACAGAGAGAACACCGGGGAGTCACCCTTT. V is TRBV4-2 and J is TRBJ2-2; TRBD1 aligns across 7 bases. In germline, CDR1 is LGHNA, CDR2 YNFKEQ. CDR3 length: 19 residues.